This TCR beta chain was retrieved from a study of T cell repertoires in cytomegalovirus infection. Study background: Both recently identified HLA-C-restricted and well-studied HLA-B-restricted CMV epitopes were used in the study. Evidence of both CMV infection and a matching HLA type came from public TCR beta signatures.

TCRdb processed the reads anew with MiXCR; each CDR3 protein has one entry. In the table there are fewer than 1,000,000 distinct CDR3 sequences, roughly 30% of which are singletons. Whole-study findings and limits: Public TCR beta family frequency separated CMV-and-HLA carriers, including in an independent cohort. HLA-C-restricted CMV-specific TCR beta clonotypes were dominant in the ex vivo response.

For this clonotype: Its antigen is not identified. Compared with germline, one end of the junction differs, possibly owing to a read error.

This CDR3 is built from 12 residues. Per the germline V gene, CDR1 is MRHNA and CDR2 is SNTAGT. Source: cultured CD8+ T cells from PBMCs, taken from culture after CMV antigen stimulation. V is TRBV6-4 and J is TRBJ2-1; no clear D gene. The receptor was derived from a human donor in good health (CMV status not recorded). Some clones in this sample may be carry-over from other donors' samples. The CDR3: CATLAGSGEQFF. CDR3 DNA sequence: TGTGCCACCCTTGCCGGGTCTGGCGAGCAGTTCTTT.